The 20 T cell receptor beta chains below all came from one sample that was sequenced in a study of shared clonotypes between healthy human individuals. Assay used: immunoSEQ multiplex PCR; TCRdb lists only in-frame clones, some missing. The repertoire has about 480,000 clones, 79% of them found once; the top ten carry approximately 13%. Source material: PBMCs. All receptors derive from a woman aged 40 to 50 in good health. Some clones in this sample may be carry-over from other donors' samples.

The genes are TRBV6-6 and TRBJ1-2; maybe TRBD1 (6 bases). CDR3 length equals 16 residues. Germline assignment: CDR1 MNHNY and CDR2 SVGAGI (reference sequence). V lost 0 bases to trimming and J lost 0 bases, with 11 bases between them. DNA of the CDR3: TGTGCCAGCAGTTACTCAGGGGGGGGGACTAACTATGGCTACACCTTC. This gives the protein CASSYSGGGTNYGYTF.

This clone was seen only a few times. V gene TRBV5-1 combines with J gene TRBJ2-1, with 7 bases that match TRBD2. With 1 base clipped from V and 9 bases from J, the junction kept 10 bases outside the gene matches. The length of the CDR3 is 15 residues. The V gene's germline CDR1 is SGHRS and CDR2 YFSETQ. The DNA of the CDR3 is TGCGCCAGCAGCTTGATTGGGGGAGCGGGATCTGAGCAGTTCTTC. Its protein is CASSLIGGAGSEQFF.

V gene TRBV6-6 combines with J gene TRBJ1-5; a possible D gene is TRBD1 (6 bases). CDR1 is MNHNY, CDR2 SVGAGI, per germline (reference sequence). V was shortened by 6 bases and J by 2 bases, with 14 bases between the two germline ends. The CDR3 covers 15 residues. DNA of the CDR3: TGTGCCAGCAGCGTACAAGGGGGGGGCAATCAGCCCCAGCATTTT. It encodes CASSVQGGGNQPQHF.

CDR3 residues: CASRQWMGPQYF. For the CDR3, the DNA is TGTGCCAGCAGGCAATGGATGGGTCCCCAGTACTTC. The V call is TRBV28, the J call TRBJ2-5; no clear D. Germline assignment: CDR1 MDHEN and CDR2 SYDVKM. CDR3 length: 12 residues. V was clipped by 6 bases and J by 9 bases, with 14 bases between them.

Regarding this clone: This CDR3 is also generated by other DNA sequences in the sample. The V call is TRBV30, the J call TRBJ2-7; no definite D call. Trimming left V 1 base short and J 4 bases short, with 5 bases between. Looked up from germline, CDR1 is GTSNPN and CDR2 is SVGIG (reference sequence). The CDR3 extends over 11 amino acids. DNA of the CDR3: TGTGCCTGGAGTGGGGGTTACGAGCAGTACTTC. Protein: CAWSGGYEQYF.

This chain connects TRBV4-1 to TRBJ2-5; D possibly corresponds to TRBD1 (5 bases). The CDR3 has 15 residues. The germline V and J ends were trimmed by 0 bases and 8 bases, with 16 bases remaining between them. Looked up from germline, CDR1 is MGHRA and CDR2 is YSYEKL. The CDR3 region is CASSQDPAQAGTQYF. CDR3 nucleotides: TGCGCCAGCAGCCAAGATCCCGCACAGGCCGGAACCCAGTACTTC.

In the case of this clone: A much larger clone lies a single base off, so this may be a read error. In DNA form, the CDR3 reads TGTGCCAGCAGCCTAGCGGGAGGCTCCTACAATGAGCAGTTCTTC. This codes for CASSLAGGSYNEQFF. The chain has TRBV14 and TRBJ2-1; TRBD2 matches 10 bases. CDR3 length: 15 amino acids. Germline CDR1 SGHDN, CDR2 FVKESK. V was pared by 4 bases and J by 0 bases, with 0 bases of the junction left unmatched.

Concerning this clone itself: Other nucleotide sequences from this sample produce the same CDR3. The chain has TRBV18 and TRBJ1-3; possibly TRBD1 for D (5 bases). The V end was cut by 2 bases, the J end by 0 bases, with 11 bases between. The CDR3 spans 16 residues. CDR1 and CDR2 (germline): KGHSH, LQKENI. As DNA, the CDR3 is TGTGCCAGCTCACCAGGGACCGCCAACTCTGGAAACACCATATATTTT. This gives the protein CASSPGTANSGNTIYF.

Turning to this clone: The same CDR3 can be traced to other DNA sequences in this sample. CDR3 coding DNA: TGTGCCAGCAGCCCCACTAGCGGGAGAACAGATACGCAGTATTTT. Translating gives CASSPTSGRTDTQYF. The rearrangement joins TRBV5-4 to TRBJ2-3; 11 bases agree with TRBD2. Germline loops: CDR1 SGHNT, CDR2 YYREEE (reference sequence). This CDR3 region has 15 residues. Trimming at V came to 4 bases and at J to 3 bases, leaving 4 bases not matched to a gene. The full variable domain, completed using reference TRBV5-4 and TRBJ2-3, is ETGVTQSPTHLIKTRGQQVTLRCSSQSGHNTVSWYQQALGQGPQFIFQYYREEENGRGNFPPRFSGLQFPNYSSELNVNALELDDSALYLCASSPTSGRTDTQYFGPGTRLTVL.

The rearrangement joins TRBV28 to TRBJ2-7; no reliable D call. Germline V lookup: CDR1 MDHEN, CDR2 SYDVKM. The CDR3 runs to 13 residues. Trimming pared 5 bases from V and 3 bases from J, leaving 11 bases between. CDR3 in DNA: TGTGCCAGCAGTCCCTTCCAGCACTACGAGCAGTACTTC. It encodes CASSPFQHYEQYF.

V is TRBV6-5 and J is TRBJ2-1; 10 bases agree with TRBD1. V shed 1 base and J 6 bases; nucleotides not matched to a gene: 6. Germline V gives CDR1 MNHEY, CDR2 SVGAGI. The CDR3 is 16 amino acids. The DNA for the CDR3 is TGTGCCAGCAGTTACTTACCGGGACAGGGGACCAATGAGCAGTTCTTC. Amino acid sequence: CASSYLPGQGTNEQFF.

The chain links TRBV27 to TRBJ1-4, with 9 bases matching TRBD1. This CDR3 spans 15 amino acids. After removal of 6 bases from V and 6 bases from J, the junction contained 8 bases not matched to a gene. Germline V lookup: CDR1 MNHEY, CDR2 SMNVEV (reference sequence). CDR3 sequence (DNA): TGTGCCAGCAGCACAGACAGGGGGGGAGATGAAAAACTGTTTTTT. Protein sequence: CASSTDRGGDEKLFF.

The chain uses TRBV7-3 and TRBJ2-7, with TRBD1 matching 8 bases. The CDR3 is 14 amino acids. The ends lost 0 bases at V and 6 bases at J; junction bases unmatched: 4. Germline CDR1 and CDR2: SGHTA and FQGTGA. The CDR3 here is CASSLTSGQGEQYF. As DNA, the CDR3 is TGTGCCAGCAGCTTAACGTCCGGACAGGGCGAGCAGTACTTC.

The chain carries TRBV7-6 and TRBJ2-7; 9 positions agree with TRBD1. The CDR3 is 15 amino acids. V lost 5 bases to trimming and J lost 1 base; unmatched junction nucleotides: 6. Germline lookup yields CDR1 SGHVS and CDR2 FNYEAQ. The CDR3 DNA reads as TGTGCCAGCAGCCCCACAGGGGGCGCGTCCTACGAGCAGTACTTC. Protein product: CASSPTGGASYEQYF.

On this clone: A read error may account for a junction end that differs from germline. The CDR3 sequence is CASSLPMRERHF. As DNA, the CDR3 is TGTGCCAGCAGCCTCCCTATGAGGGAGAGGCACTTC. V and J are TRBV7-3 and TRBJ2-7; the D gene is possibly TRBD2 (5 bases). CDR3 length equals 12 residues. In germline, CDR1 is SGHTA, CDR2 FQGTGA. Together with reference TRBV7-3 and TRBJ2-7, the CDR3 gives the full variable domain: GAGVSQTPSNKVTEKGKYVELRCDPISGHTALYWYRQSLGQGPEFLIYFQGTGAADDSGLPNDRFFAVRPEGSVSTLKIQRTERGDSAVYLCASSLPMRERHFGPGTRLTVT.

The chain recombines TRBV5-4 with TRBJ1-2; the D gene is possibly TRBD1 (6 bases). V was shortened by 1 base and J by 7 bases, with 14 bases between the two germline ends. CDR1 is SGHNT and CDR2 is YYREEE in the germline V gene (reference sequence). The length of the CDR3 is 14 residues. The CDR3 is CASSLPQGDGGYTF. As DNA, the CDR3 is TGTGCCAGCAGCTTGCCACAGGGTGACGGTGGCTACACCTTC.

The chain is built from TRBV5-8 and TRBJ2-3, with TRBD1 as a possible D gene (5 bases). The CDR3 contains 15 residues. The V and J ends lost 3 bases and 1 base respectively, with 12 bases between them. CDR1 and CDR2 from the germline V gene are SGHTS and YDEGEE. Written as DNA, the CDR3 is TGTGCCAGCAGCTCTAGGGGTAAACGCACAGATACGCAGTATTTT. It yields the protein CASSSRGKRTDTQYF.

A single count supports this clone. V is TRBV6-5 and J is TRBJ1-2; D is unresolved. The CDR3 runs to 13 residues. V was trimmed by 6 bases and J by 5 bases, leaving 13 bases between them. Germline V gives CDR1 MNHEY, CDR2 SVGAGI. The chain's CDR3 is CASSRGPDYGYTF. CDR3 nucleotide sequence: TGTGCCAGCAGCCGCGGGCCGGATTATGGCTACACCTTC.

Remarks on this clone: Other DNA sequences of this sample code for an identical CDR3. This rearrangement joins TRBV7-3 to TRBJ2-1; 12 bases agree with TRBD2. This CDR3 region has 15 residues. Germline-derived CDR1 and CDR2 are SGHTA and FQGTGA. Losses at the gene ends were 5 bases for V and 7 bases for J; bases not matched to a gene: 6. The CDR3 sequence: CASSPRLAGVNEQFF. The CDR3 bases are TGTGCCAGCAGCCCTCGACTAGCGGGAGTTAATGAGCAGTTCTTC.

CDR3 coding DNA: TGCAGCGTAAACAGGAGAAACACTGAAGCTTTCTTT. It yields the protein CSVNRRNTEAFF. The chain employs TRBV29-1 and TRBJ1-1; possible D gene TRBD1, 5 bases. The V gene's germline CDR1 is SQVTM and CDR2 ANQGSEA. V lost 6 bases and J 2 bases, leaving 10 bases between the germline ends. This CDR3 region has 12 residues. Full variable domain (remainder filled in from reference TRBV29-1 and TRBJ1-1): SAVISQKPSRDICQRGTSLTIQCQVDSQVTMMFWYRQQPGQSLTLIATANQGSEATYESGFVIDKFPISRPNLTFSTLTVSNMSPEDSSIYLCSVNRRNTEAFFGQGTRLTVV.